Included here is one T cell receptor (beta chain) sequence, with context. Antigen specificity is unknown. Between the trimmed V and J ends, which lost 2 bases and 3 bases, there was a span of 20 bases. The CDR3 has 17 residues. Per the germline V gene, CDR1 is SGHTS and CDR2 is YDEGEE. Ligated cDNA underwent four rounds of PCR with nested alpha and beta constant region primers and SP2. Blood and skin TCR RNA was reverse transcribed with alpha and beta constant primers. Each CDR3 protein is one row after TCRdb ran MiXCR on the UMI-ligation and nested PCR reads. This sample carries under 25,000 distinct CDR3 sequences, approximately 6.5% of them seen once, and the ten largest clones take around 6.4%. Treatment defined: skin biopsy from PPD injection site in Mantoux-positive individual. The library had UMIs added by 3' ligation of an oligonucleotide to TCR cDNA. The entry originates in a study of naive and memory T cell subsets.

Study-wide results and limits: Potentially, T cell activation and differentiation skew this RNA-based measurement. More TCRs at tuberculin sites were read as hypersensitivity T cell infiltration.

The sequenced sample was skin, obtained from a tuberculin skin test site. The sequence derives from an adult in good health. The V call is TRBV5-8, the J call TRBJ1-1; D might be TRBD1 (6 bases). The DNA of the CDR3 is TGTGCCAGCAGCTTATATCTGGGGGCGCCGGGGGACACTGAAGCTTTCTTT. Residues: CASSLYLGAPGDTEAFF.